Following are 25 T cell receptor beta chains from one sample sequenced in a study of graft-versus-host responses after intestinal transplantation. The method was immunoSEQ multiplex PCR; TCRdb's version includes in-frame clones alone and lacks a portion of them. In the table there are about 46,000 clones, approximately 92% of which are singletons. The source material was PBMCs, sampled about 800 days after a first intestinal transplant, on the day of a second. The receptor source for this set is a human patient who received an intestinal transplant, so some T cells may come from the graft donor.

The V call is TRBV11-2, the J call TRBJ2-3; 10 bases match TRBD1. The CDR3 is 16 residues long. Trimming cost V 4 bases and J 5 bases; bases outside gene matches: 9. Germline-derived CDR1 and CDR2 are SGHAT and FQNNGV. CDR3 sequence (DNA): TGTGCCAGCAGCTCCTACGGACAGGGGGAAATAGATACGCAGTATTTT. Its translation: CASSSYGQGEIDTQYF.

V is TRBV7-9 and J is TRBJ2-7; D uncertain. Germline lookup yields CDR1 SEHNR and CDR2 FQNEAQ (reference sequence). V gave up 3 bases and J gave up 3 bases, with 12 bases separating them. CDR3 length equals 14 residues. This CDR3 is CASSFDVGRYEQYF. The DNA for the CDR3 is TGTGCCAGCAGCTTTGACGTTGGGCGCTACGAGCAGTACTTC.

This clone was detected once. This chain joins TRBV9 and TRBJ2-1; TRBD2 matches 14 bases. Germline values: CDR1 SGDLS, CDR2 YYNGEE. V lost 3 bases to trimming and J lost 7 bases; unmatched junction nucleotides: 6. This CDR3 spans 16 amino acids. In DNA form, the CDR3 reads TGTGCCAGCAGCGACGGGACTAGCGGGAGAGGGAATGAGCAGTTCTTC. Its translation: CASSDGTSGRGNEQFF.

This rearrangement joins TRBV7-9 to TRBJ1-2; TRBD1 matches 7 bases. V gave up 8 bases and J gave up 7 bases; unmatched junction bases: 16. The CDR3 is made up of 15 amino acids. Germline V gene data show CDR1 as SEHNR and CDR2 as FQNEAQ (reference sequence). The CDR3 loop is CASSAKRDRAFGYTF. CDR3 coding DNA: TGTGCCAGCTCCGCCAAGCGAGACAGGGCGTTTGGCTACACCTTC.

V gene TRBV7-8 combines with J gene TRBJ2-1; 7 bases fit TRBD2. CDR3 length: 16 residues. Looked up from germline, CDR1 is SGHVS and CDR2 is FQNEAQ. The J segment lost 2 bases and the V segment lost 5 bases, leaving 9 bases of the junction unmatched. CDR3 sequence: CASSSASGGAYNEQFF. The CDR3, as DNA: TGTGCCAGCAGCAGCGCTAGCGGAGGGGCCTACAATGAGCAGTTCTTC.

V is TRBV7-2 and J is TRBJ1-1; a weak D match, TRBD1 (5 bases). Between the trimmed V and J ends, which lost 5 bases and 2 bases, there was a span of 9 bases. This CDR3 region has 13 residues. CDR1 is SGHTA and CDR2 is FQGNSA in the germline V gene. The CDR3 here is CASSRGRNTEAFF. The CDR3 DNA sequence: TGTGCCAGCAGCCGGGGGAGAAACACTGAAGCTTTCTTT.

This chain links TRBV2 with TRBJ2-5, with 10 bases identical to TRBD2. The V and J ends lost 0 bases and 5 bases, in that order; junction bases with no gene match: 9. Per the germline V gene, CDR1 is SNHLY and CDR2 is FYNNEI. CDR3 length: 17 amino acids. CDR3: CASSEALLAGVGETQYF. CDR3 nucleotide sequence: TGTGCCAGCAGTGAAGCGCTTCTAGCGGGAGTTGGGGAGACCCAGTACTTC.

The J gene is TRBJ2-3, the V gene TRBV29-1; 11 bases line up with TRBD1. Unmatched junction bases numbered 5, after V lost 6 bases and J lost 0 bases. The CDR3 consists of 15 residues. The V gene's germline CDR1 is SQVTM and CDR2 ANQGSEA. CDR3: CSVDRDRGSTDTQYF. The DNA for the CDR3 is TGCAGCGTAGATCGGGACAGGGGGAGCACAGATACGCAGTATTTT.

The sample holds one count of this clone. The chain uses TRBV7-9 and TRBJ2-7, with TRBD2 matching over 7 bases. The CDR3 has 15 amino acids. Trimming removed 5 bases from V and 7 bases from J; junction bases left unmatched: 14. Germline CDR1 SEHNR, CDR2 FQNEAQ (reference sequence). The CDR3: CASSQASGPPGEQYF. CDR3 DNA: TGTGCCAGCAGCCAGGCTAGCGGCCCCCCGGGGGAGCAGTACTTC.

This chain connects TRBV6-5 to TRBJ1-2; D is uncertain. The germline gives CDR1 MNHEY, CDR2 SVGAGI. Deletions cut 5 bases from V and 4 bases from J, with 14 bases between. This CDR3 is 14 amino acids long. The CDR3 spells CASSEMVGFYGYTF. The CDR3 region has the DNA TGTGCCAGCAGTGAAATGGTTGGGTTCTATGGCTACACCTTC.

This chain uses TRBV30 with TRBJ1-5, with 9 bases aligning to TRBD1. The germline V gene encodes CDR1 GTSNPN and CDR2 SVGIG (reference sequence). CDR3 length equals 13 residues. V was clipped by 7 bases and J by 2 bases; unmatched bases: 3. CDR3 protein: CASQGAGNQPQHF. In DNA, the CDR3 is TGTGCCTCACAGGGGGCAGGCAATCAGCCCCAGCATTTT.

As to this clone: Other nucleotide sequences in the sample specify the same CDR3. The V gene is TRBV7-3, the J gene TRBJ1-1, with 7 bases lining up with TRBD1. J gave up 3 bases and V 5 bases, and 3 bases lay outside the gene matches. Germline CDR1 and CDR2: SGHTA and FQGTGA. The CDR3 spans 13 residues. The CDR3 spells CASSPDRDTEAFF. The CDR3 nucleotides are TGTGCCAGCAGCCCAGACAGGGACACTGAAGCTTTCTTT. Looking up the rest from reference TRBV7-3 and TRBJ1-1 gives the full variable domain: GAGVSQTPSNKVTEKGKYVELRCDPISGHTALYWYRQSLGQGPEFLIYFQGTGAADDSGLPNDRFFAVRPEGSVSTLKIQRTERGDSAVYLCASSPDRDTEAFFGQGTRLTVV.

The chain has TRBV9 and TRBJ1-2; D call uncertain. CDR3 length equals 14 residues. Germline CDR1 reads SGDLS; CDR2 reads YYNGEE. V was clipped by 3 bases and J by 0 bases, with 9 bases between them. The CDR3 region is CASSGSVSNYGYTF. CDR3 bases: TGTGCCAGCAGCGGCAGCGTTTCTAACTATGGCTACACCTTC.

This clone was seen a single time. This sequence joins TRBV19 and TRBJ2-5, with TRBD1 identical over 11 bases. Losses at the gene ends were 4 bases for V and 11 bases for J; bases not matched to a gene: 9. The length of the CDR3 is 14 residues. Germline lookup yields CDR1 LNHDA and CDR2 SQIVND (reference sequence). The CDR3 protein is CASSTDRGPGEQYF. The DNA for the CDR3 is TGTGCCAGTAGTACGGACAGGGGGCCGGGGGAGCAGTACTTC.

The chain joins TRBV6-1 to TRBJ1-2; 7 nucleotides align to TRBD1. CDR1 and CDR2 (germline): MNHNS, SASEGT. This CDR3 spans 15 amino acids. Trimming at V came to 7 bases and at J to 4 bases, leaving 12 bases not matched to a gene. Here the CDR3 reads CASTVKGGAGYGYTF. As DNA, the CDR3 is TGTGCCAGCACTGTAAAAGGGGGCGCGGGCTATGGCTACACCTTC.

V and J are TRBV5-4 and TRBJ2-1, with 8 bases that match TRBD2. Trimming at V came to 4 bases and at J to 6 bases, leaving 9 bases not matched to a gene. The germline V gene has CDR1 SGHNT and CDR2 YYREEE (reference sequence). The CDR3 totals 15 residues. DNA of the CDR3: TGTGCCAGCAGCCCAGCCTCCCTAGCGGGCAATGAGCAGTTCTTC. Translating it yields CASSPASLAGNEQFF.

This chain connects TRBV7-9 to TRBJ2-5, with D perhaps assigned TRBD1 or TRBD2 (5 bases each). TRBJ2-7 explains the end of the DNA better; the J call may be wrong. This CDR3 spans 16 amino acids. CDR1 and CDR2 from the germline V gene are SEHNR and FQNEAQ (reference sequence). In nucleotides, the CDR3 is TGTGCCAGCAGCTTAGCGTCCGGGGCTGCATCCTACGAGCAGTACTTC. Its protein is CASSLASGAASYEQYF.

This clone was counted only a few times. The rearrangement uses TRBV18 and TRBJ2-1, with 10 bases that match TRBD2. This CDR3 has 15 amino acids. V was pared by 3 bases and J by 2 bases, with 1 base of the junction left unmatched. Germline values: CDR1 KGHSH, CDR2 LQKENI. CDR3 coding DNA: TGTGCCAGCTCACCTGGACTAGCGGCCTACAATGAGCAGTTCTTC. Translated, it gives CASSPGLAAYNEQFF.

The chain carries TRBV7-9 and TRBJ2-7; D gene uncertain. V was cut by 1 base and J by 1 base, with 8 bases left in between. Germline CDR1 is SEHNR and CDR2 is FQNEAQ (reference sequence). CDR3 length: 14 amino acids. CDR3: CASSLVARSYEQYF. CDR3 in DNA: TGTGCCAGCAGCTTAGTGGCGCGGTCCTACGAGCAGTACTTC.

The V and J genes are TRBV18 and TRBJ2-5; D is unclear. Germline V gene data show CDR1 as KGHSH and CDR2 as LQKENI. V lost 6 bases to trimming and J lost 0 bases, with 14 bases between them. CDR3 size: 15 residues. CDR3 region: CASSLQSTYQETQYF. As DNA, the CDR3 is TGTGCCAGCTCCCTACAAAGCACTTACCAAGAGACCCAGTACTTC. Looking up the rest from reference TRBV18 and TRBJ2-5 gives the full variable domain: NAGVMQNPRHLVRRRGQEARLRCSPMKGHSHVYWYRQLPEEGLKFMVYLQKENIIDESGMPKERFSAEFPKEGPSILRIQQVVRGDSAAYFCASSLQSTYQETQYFGPGTRLLVL.

V usage is TRBV2 and J usage is TRBJ2-5; weak D call: TRBD1 (5 bases). V was pared by 6 bases and J by 7 bases, with 12 bases between. From germline, CDR1 is SNHLY and CDR2 FYNNEI. The CDR3 loop spans 12 amino acids. DNA for the CDR3: TGTGCCAGCAGAGTTAGTCAGGGGACCCAGTACTTC. It codes for CASRVSQGTQYF. Drawing the rest from reference TRBV2 and TRBJ2-5, the complete variable domain is EPEVTQTPSHQVTQMGQEVILRCVPISNHLYFYWYRQILGQKVEFLVSFYNNEISEKSEIFDDQFSVERPDGSNFTLKIRSTKLEDSAMYFCASRVSQGTQYFGPGTRLLVL.

J is TRBJ1-2 and V is TRBV9; D unresolved. The germline gives CDR1 SGDLS, CDR2 YYNGEE. With 5 bases removed from V and 7 bases from J, the gap between germline ends came to 18 bases. CDR3 size: 14 residues. The chain's CDR3 is CASRHQPVGFGYTF. Written as DNA, the CDR3 is TGTGCCAGCAGACATCAACCAGTGGGGTTTGGCTACACCTTC.

This chain links TRBV9 with TRBJ1-2, with 8 nucleotides matching TRBD1. Trimming at V came to 4 bases and at J to 1 base, leaving 6 bases not matched to a gene. CDR1 is SGDLS and CDR2 is YYNGEE in the germline V gene. The length of the CDR3 is 15 residues. CDR3: CASSLGTGLNYGYTF. The DNA for the CDR3 is TGTGCCAGCAGCCTCGGGACAGGACTTAACTATGGCTACACCTTC.

This clone was counted a single time. The genes are TRBV30 and TRBJ1-5; possible D gene TRBD1, 5 bases. The germline gives CDR1 GTSNPN, CDR2 SVGIG (reference sequence). The V end was cut by 0 bases, the J end by 9 bases, with 21 bases between. This CDR3 contains 16 residues. CDR3 in DNA: TGTGCCTGGAGTGTACCTGGGACCAACTTTAGGACGCCCCAGCATTTT. Its protein is CAWSVPGTNFRTPQHF.

The V gene is TRBV27, the J gene TRBJ2-3; TRBD1 matches at 7 bases. The CDR3 loop spans 13 amino acids. Germline V lookup: CDR1 MNHEY, CDR2 SMNVEV (reference sequence). After removal of 0 bases from V and 10 bases from J, the junction contained 4 bases not matched to a gene. CDR3 protein: CASSLSDRASQYF. CDR3 nucleotide sequence: TGTGCCAGCAGTTTATCAGACAGGGCGTCGCAGTATTTT.